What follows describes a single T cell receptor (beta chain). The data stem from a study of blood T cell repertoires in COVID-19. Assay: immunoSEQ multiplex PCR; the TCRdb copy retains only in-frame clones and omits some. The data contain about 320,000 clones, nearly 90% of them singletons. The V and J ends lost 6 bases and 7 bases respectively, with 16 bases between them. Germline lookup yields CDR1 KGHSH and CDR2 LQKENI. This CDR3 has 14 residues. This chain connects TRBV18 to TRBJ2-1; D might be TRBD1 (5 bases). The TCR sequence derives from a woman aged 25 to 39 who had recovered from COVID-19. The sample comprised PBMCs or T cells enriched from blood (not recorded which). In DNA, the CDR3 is TGTGCCAGCTCCCCAGACTGGGGCGGAAATGAGCAGTTCTTC. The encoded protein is CASSPDWGGNEQFF.